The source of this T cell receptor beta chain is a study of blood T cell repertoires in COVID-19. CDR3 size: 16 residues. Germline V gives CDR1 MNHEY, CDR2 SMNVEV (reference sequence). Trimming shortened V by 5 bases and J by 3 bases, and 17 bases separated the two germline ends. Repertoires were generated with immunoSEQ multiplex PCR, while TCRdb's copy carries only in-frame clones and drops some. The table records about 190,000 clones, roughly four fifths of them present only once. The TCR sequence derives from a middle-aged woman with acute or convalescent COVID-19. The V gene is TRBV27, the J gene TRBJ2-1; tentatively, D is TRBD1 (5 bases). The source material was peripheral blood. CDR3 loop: CASSPTLQGIYNEQFF. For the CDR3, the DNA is TGTGCCAGCAGTCCCACCTTGCAGGGCATCTACAATGAGCAGTTCTTC.